This passage covers 31 T cell receptor beta chains from one sample sequenced in a study of siplizumab effects on memory and regulatory T cells. The assay was immunoSEQ multiplex PCR, and TCRdb's table has in-frame clones only and misses some. This table has approximately 94,000 clones, around 97% appearing once. The sequenced sample was naive CD4+ T cells sorted from blood. The receptors originated from a human donor in good health.

The chain is built from TRBV2 and TRBJ1-2; no definite D call. V lost 0 bases and J 7 bases, leaving 6 bases between the germline ends. Germline V CDR1 and CDR2: SNHLY, FYNNEI. This CDR3 region has 12 residues. DNA of the CDR3: TGTGCCAGCAGTGAAGCGCTGGGTGGCTACACCTTC. Amino acid sequence: CASSEALGGYTF.

The rearrangement uses TRBV28 and TRBJ1-4; 8 nucleotides agree with TRBD1. CDR1 is MDHEN, CDR2 SYDVKM, per germline. J gave up 4 bases and V 4 bases, and 14 bases lay outside the gene matches. The CDR3 sequence is 18 residues long. CDR3 amino acids: CASSSLDIRTGLNEKLFF. CDR3 DNA sequence: TGTGCCAGCAGTTCACTGGATATACGGACAGGGCTTAATGAAAAACTGTTTTTT.

The CDR3 is CASSEALAGGTDTQYF. DNA of the CDR3: TGTGCCAGCAGTGAAGCTCTTGCGGGGGGGACAGATACGCAGTATTTT. This chain uses TRBV2 with TRBJ2-3; 9 nucleotides match TRBD2. Trimming at V came to 0 bases and at J to 3 bases, leaving 4 bases not matched to a gene. The CDR3 spans 16 residues. Germline CDR1 and CDR2: SNHLY and FYNNEI. The full variable domain, with the rest looked up from reference TRBV2 and TRBJ2-3, is EPEVTQTPSHQVTQMGQEVILRCVPISNHLYFYWYRQILGQKVEFLVSFYNNEISEKSEIFDDQFSVERPDGSNFTLKIRSTKLEDSAMYFCASSEALAGGTDTQYFGPGTRLTVL.

The rearrangement joins TRBV7-9 to TRBJ2-2, with no clear D. This CDR3 contains 13 residues. Germline CDR1 SEHNR, CDR2 FQNEAQ (reference sequence). The V and J ends lost 6 bases and 6 bases respectively, with 11 bases between them. CDR3 amino acids: CASRPSAAGELFF. The CDR3 DNA sequence: TGTGCCAGCAGACCATCGGCCGCCGGGGAGCTGTTTTTT.

The chain combines TRBV7-3 with TRBJ1-6; no clear D. This CDR3 comprises 14 residues. Germline values: CDR1 SGHTA, CDR2 FQGTGA. Trimming shortened V by 5 bases and J by 1 base, and 6 bases separated the two germline ends. Written as DNA, the CDR3 is TGTGCCAGCAGCCTCGGGTCCTATAATTCACCCCTCCACTTT. It is translated as CASSLGSYNSPLHF.

This chain links TRBV14 with TRBJ1-1; D possibly corresponds to TRBD1 (6 bases). The CDR3 sequence is 15 residues long. V was pared by 4 bases and J by 3 bases, with 15 bases between. Per the germline V gene, CDR1 is SGHDN and CDR2 is FVKESK. The CDR3 here is CASSRLTGTYTEAFF. In nucleotides, the CDR3 is TGTGCCAGCAGCCGCTTAACAGGGACCTACACTGAAGCTTTCTTT.

The rearrangement uses TRBV11-3 and TRBJ1-2, with no clear D. This CDR3 is 16 amino acids long. CDR1 and CDR2 (germline): SGHNT, YENEEA. V lost 4 bases, J lost 0 bases, and 15 bases lay in between. CDR3 loop: CASSSYVPVANYGYTF. The CDR3 DNA follows: TGTGCCAGCAGCTCCTACGTCCCGGTAGCTAACTATGGCTACACCTTC.

CDR3: CAWSPTSTYEQYF. The CDR3 DNA is TGTGCCTGGAGCCCGACAAGCACCTACGAGCAGTACTTC. V usage is TRBV30 and J usage is TRBJ2-7; D remains ambiguous. Per the germline V gene, CDR1 is GTSNPN and CDR2 is SVGIG (reference sequence). V lost 3 bases and J lost 2, with 11 bases in between. This CDR3 is built from 13 residues.

The chain carries TRBV18 and TRBJ2-3, with 12 bases identical to TRBD2. V lost 0 bases, J lost 0 bases, and 4 bases stayed unmatched. Germline-derived CDR1 and CDR2 are KGHSH and LQKENI. The CDR3 is made up of 18 amino acids. CDR3 in DNA: TGTGCCAGCTCACCACCGGCTAGCGGGGGGGTTAGCACAGATACGCAGTATTTT. It codes for CASSPPASGGVSTDTQYF.

The rearrangement joins TRBV28 to TRBJ2-7; weak D call: TRBD1 (6 bases). The CDR3 spans 14 residues. The V gene lost 3 bases and the J gene lost 3 bases, with 12 bases spanning the gap. Germline V gives CDR1 MDHEN, CDR2 SYDVKM. CDR3 loop: CASSLRGNFYEQYF. As DNA, the CDR3 is TGTGCCAGCAGTTTGAGGGGGAACTTCTACGAGCAGTACTTC.

The chain uses TRBV4-1 and TRBJ1-2; tentatively, D is TRBD1 (6 bases). Germline CDR1 reads MGHRA; CDR2 reads YSYEKL. V lost 4 bases, J lost 7 bases, and 22 bases lay in between. This CDR3 has 16 amino acids. For the CDR3, the DNA is TGCGCCAGCAGCCCCCTCAACCGGGACGGGGGCGGTGGCTACACCTTC. The encoded protein is CASSPLNRDGGGGYTF.

The rearrangement links TRBV10-3 to TRBJ1-3, with 8 nucleotides matching TRBD1. The CDR3 loop spans 15 amino acids. Trimming cost V 4 bases and J 0 bases; bases outside gene matches: 2. Germline assignment: CDR1 ENHRY and CDR2 SYGVKD. This chain's CDR3 is CAISGTGSSGNTIYF. CDR3 bases: TGTGCCATCAGTGGGACAGGGAGCTCTGGAAACACCATATATTTT.

The chain employs TRBV7-2 and TRBJ2-6, with D uncertain. This CDR3 comprises 15 residues. Trimming removed 2 bases at V and 2 bases at J, with 7 bases between. Germline V lookup: CDR1 SGHTA, CDR2 FQGNSA. The CDR3, as DNA: TGTGCCAGCAGCTTACAGTGGGCTGGGGCCAACGTCCTGACTTTC. It yields the protein CASSLQWAGANVLTF.

This clone was seen more than once but under ten times. The chain joins TRBV10-1 to TRBJ1-1; D possibly corresponds to TRBD1 (5 bases). With 6 bases removed from V and 1 base from J, the gap between germline ends came to 9 bases. CDR1 is WNHNN, CDR2 SYGVQD, per germline (reference sequence). The CDR3 runs 13 residues. CDR3 DNA sequence: TGCGCCAGCAGCCGACAGTCGAACACTGAAGCTTTCTTT. The encoded protein is CASSRQSNTEAFF.

The chain uses TRBV7-8 and TRBJ1-2, with 9 positions matching TRBD1. The CDR3 has 14 residues. The germline V gene has CDR1 SGHVS and CDR2 FQNEAQ. With V trimmed by 5 bases and J by 4 bases, 5 bases remained unmatched. The CDR3 sequence: CASSPQGASYGYTF. CDR3 bases: TGTGCCAGCAGCCCACAGGGGGCGTCCTATGGCTACACCTTC. The full variable domain, its missing parts supplied by reference TRBV7-8 and TRBJ1-2, is GAGVSQSPRYKVAKRGQDVALRCDPISGHVSLFWYQQALGQGPEFLTYFQNEAQLDKSGLPSDRFFAERPEGSVSTLKIQRTQQEDSAVYLCASSPQGASYGYTFGSGTRLTVV.

The chain is built from TRBV6-1 and TRBJ2-7; TRBD2 is a possible D gene (5 bases). CDR3 length: 13 amino acids. The V end was cut by 2 bases, the J end by 7 bases, with 12 bases between. CDR1 and CDR2 (germline): MNHNS, SASEGT. This CDR3 reads CASSEMGVREQYF. The CDR3 DNA sequence: TGTGCCAGCAGTGAAATGGGAGTAAGGGAGCAGTACTTC.

The chain joins TRBV28 to TRBJ2-7, with D tentatively TRBD2 (6 bases). Germline V lookup: CDR1 MDHEN, CDR2 SYDVKM. The CDR3 is made up of 14 amino acids. The germline V and J ends were trimmed by 1 base and 3 bases, with 10 bases remaining between them. The CDR3 protein is CASSLLRGIYEQYF. The DNA for the CDR3 is TGTGCCAGCAGTTTATTGCGCGGGATCTACGAGCAGTACTTC.

The chain links TRBV30 to TRBJ1-2; D uncertain. Germline V gene lookup returns CDR1 GTSNPN and CDR2 SVGIG (reference sequence). V was pared by 5 bases and J by 0 bases, with 13 bases between. CDR3 length: 14 amino acids. CDR3 DNA: TGTGCCTGGCGGGGTGCCTCAGCTAACTATGGCTACACCTTC. Its translation is CAWRGASANYGYTF.

The chain links TRBV9 to TRBJ2-3; D gene unclear. V lost 3 bases and J lost 4, with 3 bases in between. The CDR3 is 11 residues long. Germline V gene lookup returns CDR1 SGDLS and CDR2 YYNGEE. In nucleotides, the CDR3 is TGTGCCAGCAGCGGGCCAGATACGCAGTATTTT. Its protein product is CASSGPDTQYF.

The V gene is TRBV5-1, the J gene TRBJ1-1, with TRBD1 identical over 10 bases. Germline CDR1 reads SGHRS; CDR2 reads YFSETQ. This CDR3 is 14 amino acids long. The V segment lost 4 bases and the J segment 3 bases; nucleotides outside the gene matches: 3. CDR3: CASSKTGGYTEAFF. Written as DNA, the CDR3 is TGCGCCAGCAGCAAGACAGGGGGCTACACTGAAGCTTTCTTT. Drawing the rest from reference TRBV5-1 and TRBJ1-1, the complete variable domain is KAGVTQTPRYLIKTRGQQVTLSCSPISGHRSVSWYQQTPGQGLQFLFEYFSETQRNKGNFPGRFSGRQFSNSRSEMNVSTLELGDSALYLCASSKTGGYTEAFFGQGTRLTVV.

V gene TRBV4-2 combines with J gene TRBJ2-1, with 7 bases fitting TRBD2. V trimming: 7 bases; J trimming: 4 bases; junction bases outside the gene matches: 16. CDR1 is LGHNA and CDR2 is YNFKEQ in the germline V gene. The CDR3 covers 17 residues. The CDR3 loop reads CASTKRIGASGYNEQFF. The CDR3 DNA reads TGTGCCAGCACCAAAAGAATTGGGGCTAGCGGTTACAATGAGCAGTTCTTC.

The chain uses TRBV7-6 and TRBJ1-2, with D tentatively TRBD1 (5 bases). The germline gives CDR1 SGHVS, CDR2 FNYEAQ. V was clipped by 5 bases and J by 2 bases, with 15 bases between them. The CDR3 has 15 amino acids. The CDR3 loop is CASSPRDGPNYGYTF. CDR3 bases: TGTGCCAGCAGCCCCAGGGACGGGCCGAACTATGGCTACACCTTC.

The chain is built from TRBV2 and TRBJ1-1; possible D gene TRBD1, 5 bases. The CDR3 sequence is 16 residues long. CDR1 SNHLY and CDR2 FYNNEI come from the germline V gene. V gave up 3 bases and J gave up 4 bases, with 18 bases separating them. The CDR3 DNA sequence: TGTGCCAGCAGTGATGGGTTTTCCCAGGGTTTCACTGAAGCTTTCTTT. It specifies CASSDGFSQGFTEAFF.

The chain employs TRBV19 and TRBJ2-1; no reliable D call. The CDR3 loop spans 17 amino acids. V was pared by 7 bases and J by 0 bases, with 19 bases between. Germline values: CDR1 LNHDA, CDR2 SQIVND (reference sequence). CDR3 residues: CASNHKWSKSSYNEQFF. CDR3 bases: TGTGCCAGTAACCATAAATGGTCGAAGAGCTCCTACAATGAGCAGTTCTTC.

The chain joins TRBV13 to TRBJ1-6; weak D call: TRBD1 (5 bases). Per the germline V gene, CDR1 is PRHDT and CDR2 is FYEKMQ (reference sequence). The CDR3 is 15 amino acids. With 1 base removed from V and 9 bases from J, the gap between germline ends came to 13 bases. The CDR3 region has the DNA TGTGCCAGCAGCTTAGTAAGGCAGGGCCCTTCACCCCTCCACTTT. It encodes CASSLVRQGPSPLHF.

A single count supports this clone. The V gene is TRBV6-1, the J gene TRBJ2-3, with no clear D. Trimming cost V 2 bases and J 0 bases, with 6 bases left between them. The V gene's germline CDR1 is MNHNS and CDR2 SASEGT. CDR3 size: 14 residues. The CDR3 DNA follows: TGTGCCAGCAGTGAACAGCTTAGCACAGATACGCAGTATTTT. Amino acids: CASSEQLSTDTQYF.

This clone was detected only once. This CDR3 is CASSRYQGVNEAFF. CDR3 in DNA: TGTGCCAGCAGCCGCTATCAGGGAGTAAATGAAGCTTTCTTT. The chain uses TRBV6-6 and TRBJ1-1, with a weak D call TRBD1 (5 bases). Germline CDR1 MNHNY, CDR2 SVGAGI (reference sequence). CDR3 size: 14 residues. V lost 6 bases and J 7 bases, leaving 18 bases between the germline ends.

DNA of the CDR3: TGCGCCAGCAGCACCTCCAGGGAAAGCTATGGCTACACCTTC. Its translation is CASSTSRESYGYTF. V and J are TRBV5-1 and TRBJ1-2; D might be TRBD1 (5 bases). Germline CDR1 SGHRS, CDR2 YFSETQ. The CDR3 contains 14 residues. Trimming cost V 4 bases and J 4 bases, with 14 bases left between them.

CDR3 DNA: TGTGCCAGCCTGGACGTGTGGGGCAATCAGCCCCAGCATTTT. Translated: CASLDVWGNQPQHF. The chain uses TRBV19 and TRBJ1-5; D uncertain. With 9 bases removed from V and 2 bases from J, the gap between germline ends came to 14 bases. The CDR3 has 14 residues. Germline assignment: CDR1 LNHDA and CDR2 SQIVND (reference sequence). Full variable domain (outside the CDR3, taken from reference TRBV19 and TRBJ1-5): DGGITQSPKYLFRKEGQNVTLSCEQNLNHDAMYWYRQDPGQGLRLIYYSQIVNDFQKGDIAEGYSVSREKKESFPLTVTSAQKNPTAFYLCASLDVWGNQPQHFGDGTRLSIL.

The chain has TRBV27 and TRBJ2-3; D gene unclear. This CDR3 spans 16 amino acids. The germline V gene encodes CDR1 MNHEY and CDR2 SMNVEV (reference sequence). V gave up 9 bases and J gave up 0 bases, with 19 bases separating them. The DNA for the CDR3 is TGTGCCAGTCGAAGAAGTGGAGCCGAGAGCACAGATACGCAGTATTTT. Translating gives CASRRSGAESTDTQYF.

This clone was picked up one time. The chain is built from TRBV6-5 and TRBJ2-7; TRBD1 matches at 7 bases. The CDR3 spans 14 residues. The trim removed 6 bases at V and 3 bases at J, leaving 8 bases unmatched. Germline V gives CDR1 MNHEY, CDR2 SVGAGI. CDR3 residues: CASSYGPGGYEQYF. CDR3 coding DNA: TGTGCCAGCAGCTACGGTCCAGGGGGCTACGAGCAGTACTTC.